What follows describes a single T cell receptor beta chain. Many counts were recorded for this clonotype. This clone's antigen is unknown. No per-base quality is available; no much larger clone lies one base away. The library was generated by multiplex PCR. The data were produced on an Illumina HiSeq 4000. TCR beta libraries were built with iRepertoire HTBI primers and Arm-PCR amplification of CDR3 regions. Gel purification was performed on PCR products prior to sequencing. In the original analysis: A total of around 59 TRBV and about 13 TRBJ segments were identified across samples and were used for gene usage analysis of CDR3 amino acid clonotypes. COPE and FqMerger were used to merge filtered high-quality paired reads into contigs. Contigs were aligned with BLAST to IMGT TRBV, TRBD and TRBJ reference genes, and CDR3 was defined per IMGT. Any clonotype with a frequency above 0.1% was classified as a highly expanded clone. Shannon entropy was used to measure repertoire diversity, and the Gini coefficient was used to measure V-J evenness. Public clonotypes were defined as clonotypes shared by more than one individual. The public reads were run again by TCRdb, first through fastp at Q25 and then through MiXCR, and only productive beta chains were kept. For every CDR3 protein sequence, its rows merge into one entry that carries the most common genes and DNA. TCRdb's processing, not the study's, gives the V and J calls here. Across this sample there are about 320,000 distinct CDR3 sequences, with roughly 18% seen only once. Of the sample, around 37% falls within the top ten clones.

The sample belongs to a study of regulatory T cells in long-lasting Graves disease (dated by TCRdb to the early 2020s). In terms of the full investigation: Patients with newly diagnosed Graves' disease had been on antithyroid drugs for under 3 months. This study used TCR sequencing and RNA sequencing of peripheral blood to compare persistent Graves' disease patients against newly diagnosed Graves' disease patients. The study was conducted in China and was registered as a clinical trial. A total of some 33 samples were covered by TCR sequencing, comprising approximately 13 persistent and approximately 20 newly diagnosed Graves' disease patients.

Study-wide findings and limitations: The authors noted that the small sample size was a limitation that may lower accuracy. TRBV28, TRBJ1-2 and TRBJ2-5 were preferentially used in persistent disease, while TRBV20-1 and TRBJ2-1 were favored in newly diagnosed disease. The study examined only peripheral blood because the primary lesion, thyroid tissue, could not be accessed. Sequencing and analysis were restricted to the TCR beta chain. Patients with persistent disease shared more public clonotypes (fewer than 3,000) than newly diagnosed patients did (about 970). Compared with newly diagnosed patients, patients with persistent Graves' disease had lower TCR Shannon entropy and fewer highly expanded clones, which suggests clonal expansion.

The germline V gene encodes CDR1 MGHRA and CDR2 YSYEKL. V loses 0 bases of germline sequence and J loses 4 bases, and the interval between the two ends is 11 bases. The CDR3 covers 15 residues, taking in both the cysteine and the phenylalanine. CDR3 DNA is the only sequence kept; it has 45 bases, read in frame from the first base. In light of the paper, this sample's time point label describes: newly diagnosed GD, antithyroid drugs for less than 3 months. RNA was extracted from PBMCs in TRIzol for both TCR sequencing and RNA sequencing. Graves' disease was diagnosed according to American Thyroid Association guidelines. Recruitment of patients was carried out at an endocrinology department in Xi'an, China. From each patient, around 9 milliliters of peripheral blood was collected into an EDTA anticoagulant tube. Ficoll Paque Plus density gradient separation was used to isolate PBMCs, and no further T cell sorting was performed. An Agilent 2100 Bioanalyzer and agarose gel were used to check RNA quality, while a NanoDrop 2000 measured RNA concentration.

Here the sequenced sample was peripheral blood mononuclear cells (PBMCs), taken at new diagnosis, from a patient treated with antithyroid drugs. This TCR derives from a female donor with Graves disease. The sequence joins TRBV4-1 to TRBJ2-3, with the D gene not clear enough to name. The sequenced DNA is TGCGCCAGCAGCCAAGAGGCCCTACTCCCAGATACGCAGTATTTT. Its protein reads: CASSQEALLPDTQYF.